The 17 T cell receptor beta chains in this list originate from one sample, sequenced in a study of blood T cell repertoires in COVID-19. Measured with immunoSEQ multiplex PCR; TCRdb has only the in-frame clones, and not every one. Here the sample spans roughly 150,000 clones, roughly 80% being singletons. Material for sequencing was peripheral blood. The receptor source for this set is a man between 65 and 85 years old with active or convalescent COVID-19.

This sequence joins TRBV5-1 and TRBJ1-2; D is ambiguous. Germline CDR1 SGHRS, CDR2 YFSETQ. Trimming left V 7 bases short and J 0 bases short, with 10 bases between. This CDR3 is 13 amino acids long. CDR3 nucleotide sequence: TGCGCCAGCGGCAATATGGCTAACTATGGCTACACCTTC. Its translation: CASGNMANYGYTF. The whole variable domain, remainder taken from reference TRBV5-1 and TRBJ1-2, is KAGVTQTPRYLIKTRGQQVTLSCSPISGHRSVSWYQQTPGQGLQFLFEYFSETQRNKGNFPGRFSGRQFSNSRSEMNVSTLELGDSALYLCASGNMANYGYTFGSGTRLTVV.

The chain is built from TRBV11-3 and TRBJ2-2; 7 positions match TRBD1. This CDR3 has 16 residues. Trimming cost V 4 bases and J 8 bases; bases outside gene matches: 13. The germline CDR1 and CDR2 sequences are SGHNT and YENEEA. CDR3 DNA: TGTGCCAGCAGCTCTCAGGGACAGCTAACGTCGGGGGAGCTGTTTTTT. This encodes CASSSQGQLTSGELFF.

The V gene is TRBV21-1, the J gene TRBJ2-7; the table calls TRBD1, which could not be checked here. TRBV21-1 represents a pseudogene. CDR3 length: 14 amino acids. This CDR3 is CASSTGPRVHEQYF. The CDR3 DNA reads TGTGCCAGCAGCACAGGTCCCAGGGTCCACGAGCAGTACTTC.

The rearrangement joins TRBV7-6 to TRBJ1-1, with 9 bases identical to TRBD1. This CDR3 spans 14 amino acids. Germline values: CDR1 SGHVS, CDR2 FNYEAQ. Unmatched junction bases numbered 6, after V lost 5 bases and J lost 5 bases. DNA for the CDR3: TGTGCCAGCAGCCGGGACAGGGAAGGGACTGAAGCTTTCTTT. Translated, it gives CASSRDREGTEAFF.

V is TRBV6-6 and J is TRBJ1-4, with 8 nucleotides matching TRBD1. The CDR3 has 16 residues. The junction had 14 bases not matched to a gene; V was cut back by 2 bases and J by 12 bases. Germline V gene sequence: CDR1 MNHNY, CDR2 SVGAGI (reference sequence). The CDR3 DNA reads as TGTGCCAGCAGTTACCCCAGACAGGTCCTACAGGGGGAACTGTTTTTT. Its translation is CASSYPRQVLQGELFF.

The chain is built from TRBV4-3 and TRBJ1-3; D remains unclear. This CDR3 is built from 15 residues. Trimming cost V 0 bases and J 0 bases, with 6 bases left between them. From germline, CDR1 is LGHNA and CDR2 YSLEER. In nucleotides, the CDR3 is TGCGCCAGCAGCCAAGATCCAATCTCTGGAAACACCATATATTTT. It specifies CASSQDPISGNTIYF.

The chain recombines TRBV7-9 with TRBJ1-1, with no clear D. Trimming took off 0 bases at V and 5 bases at J, with 7 bases between the two ends. Germline assignment: CDR1 SEHNR and CDR2 FQNEAQ (reference sequence). CDR3 length: 13 amino acids. The CDR3 loop reads CASSLAEGTEAFF. As DNA, the CDR3 is TGTGCCAGCAGCTTAGCGGAGGGAACTGAAGCTTTCTTT. Looking up the rest from reference TRBV7-9 and TRBJ1-1 gives the full variable domain: DTGVSQNPRHKITKRGQNVTFRCDPISEHNRLYWYRQTLGQGPEFLTYFQNEAQLEKSRLLSDRFSAERPKGSFSTLEIQRTEQGDSAMYLCASSLAEGTEAFFGQGTRLTVV.

Here the CDR3 DNA reads TGCGCCAGCAGCGGCAGTTGGGGGGAGTGGGCAGATACGCAGTATTTT. Translating gives CASSGSWGEWADTQYF. V gene TRBV10-2 combines with J gene TRBJ2-3, with D perhaps matching TRBD2 (6 bases). CDR1 is WSHSY, CDR2 SAAADI, per germline. The CDR3 runs 16 residues. Trimming shortened V by 6 bases and J by 4 bases, and 20 bases separated the two germline ends.

This clone was seen just once. The chain employs TRBV5-1 and TRBJ2-1; D ambiguous. The CDR3 consists of 13 residues. The germline gives CDR1 SGHRS, CDR2 YFSETQ. V was trimmed by 4 bases and J by 2 bases, leaving 7 bases between them. Here the CDR3 DNA reads TGCGCCAGCAGCCCCTACGCCTACAATGAGCAGTTCTTC. Its protein is CASSPYAYNEQFF. The variable domain in full, completed from reference TRBV5-1 and TRBJ2-1, reads KAGVTQTPRYLIKTRGQQVTLSCSPISGHRSVSWYQQTPGQGLQFLFEYFSETQRNKGNFPGRFSGRQFSNSRSEMNVSTLELGDSALYLCASSPYAYNEQFFGPGTRLTVL.

This chain connects TRBV27 to TRBJ2-2; 10 bases line up with TRBD1. Trimming at V came to 6 bases and at J to 5 bases, leaving 6 bases not matched to a gene. Germline assignment: CDR1 MNHEY and CDR2 SMNVEV (reference sequence). This CDR3 has 15 residues. For the CDR3, the DNA is TGTGCCAGCAGGTTTCGGACAGGGGGAACCGGGGAGCTGTTTTTT. Its protein product is CASRFRTGGTGELFF.

The V and J genes are TRBV27 and TRBJ2-3; D ambiguous. Germline loops: CDR1 MNHEY, CDR2 SMNVEV (reference sequence). Trimming stripped 4 bases from V and 1 base from J, with 6 bases between. The CDR3 length is 13 residues. The CDR3 DNA is TGTGCCAGCAGTTCCCAGGGCACAGATACGCAGTATTTT. Translating gives CASSSQGTDTQYF.

The chain carries TRBV5-1 and TRBJ2-1; 13 bases fit TRBD2. The CDR3 contains 16 residues. Looked up from germline, CDR1 is SGHRS and CDR2 is YFSETQ. The J segment lost 7 bases and the V segment lost 1 base, leaving 5 bases of the junction unmatched. CDR3 loop: CASSLSLAGGTNEQFF. The CDR3 region has the DNA TGCGCCAGCAGCTTGTCACTAGCGGGAGGGACTAATGAGCAGTTCTTC.

The V and J genes are TRBV5-8 and TRBJ1-2, with no clear D. CDR1 and CDR2 (germline): SGHTS, YDEGEE. Trimming took off 0 bases at V and 6 bases at J, with 18 bases between the two ends. The CDR3 is 16 amino acids. The CDR3 loop reads CASSLVVVVQNNGYTF. DNA of the CDR3: TGTGCCAGCAGCTTGGTAGTTGTTGTACAGAACAATGGCTACACCTTC.

The gene calls are TRBV4-3 and TRBJ2-7, with D perhaps TRBD2 (5 bases). Germline-derived CDR1 and CDR2 are LGHNA and YSLEER. Trimming took 1 base from V and 3 from J, leaving 7 bases between them. There are 13 residues in the CDR3. CDR3 in DNA: TGCGCCAGCAGCCAAGCTCGGGGCTACGAGCAGTACTTC. Protein product: CASSQARGYEQYF.

The chain has TRBV9 and TRBJ2-1; 7 nucleotides agree with TRBD2. CDR1 and CDR2 (germline): SGDLS, YYNGEE. With 3 bases clipped from V and 4 bases from J, the junction kept 7 bases outside the gene matches. The CDR3 loop spans 15 amino acids. In DNA form, the CDR3 reads TGTGCCAGCAGCGCGCAAAGCGGGATTTACAATGAGCAGTTCTTC. This encodes CASSAQSGIYNEQFF.

The chain employs TRBV4-3 and TRBJ2-3, with D uncertain. The length of the CDR3 is 15 residues. V gave up 0 bases and J gave up 1 base, with 8 bases separating them. Germline V lookup: CDR1 LGHNA, CDR2 YSLEER. The DNA of the CDR3 is TGCGCCAGCAGCCAAGAGTTGGGCCGCACAGATACGCAGTATTTT. Protein product: CASSQELGRTDTQYF.

V is TRBV14 and J is TRBJ2-1; tentatively, D is TRBD2 (5 bases). CDR1 SGHDN and CDR2 FVKESK come from the germline V gene. V lost 0 bases, J lost 6 bases, and 12 bases lay in between. The CDR3 has 15 residues. The DNA of the CDR3 is TGTGCCAGCAGCCAAGAGGCAGGCCGGGGCAATGAGCAGTTCTTC. Its protein product is CASSQEAGRGNEQFF.